Detailed here is one T cell receptor beta chain. Antigen specificity is unknown. These data originate in a study of cytomegalovirus exposure and HLA in healthy donors. Across the study: The 130 or so validation repertoires, a later analysis reported, used the same platform as the 666 repertoires from the first cohort.

The V and J ends lost 1 base and 4 bases, in that order; junction bases with no gene match: 4. This CDR3 has 16 residues. Germline assignment: CDR1 LGHNA and CDR2 YNFKEQ. Profiling relied on immunoSEQ multiplex PCR, and the TCRdb table lists in-frame clones only, not all of them. Of roughly 120,000 clones detected, 75% to 90% appear once; the ten largest clones hold about 4.1%. Notes on the study in general: It was 164 TCR beta chains that were listed as cytomegalovirus-associated.

The sequenced sample consisted of PBMCs. This clonotype originated in a man aged 18 to 29 in good health and CMV-seropositive. The chain joins TRBV4-2 to TRBJ1-4, with TRBD1 matching over 9 bases. The CDR3 protein is CASSQGADRGNEKLFF. DNA for the CDR3: TGTGCCAGCAGCCAAGGGGCGGACAGGGGTAATGAAAAACTGTTTTTT.